This T cell receptor beta chain came from a study of cytomegalovirus exposure and HLA in healthy donors. Study at large: Of all 400 or so donors who were genotyped, around 79% belonged to the Caucasian-associated ancestry cluster.

Healthy bone marrow donors formed the donor group. Findings and caveats of the study: A later analysis showed TCR association rates differing by HLA locus, peaking at DRB1 and lowest at HLA-C. More clonal expansion characterized HLA-associated TCR beta chains than equally common others in a later analysis.

Note on this clone: Its specificity is not known.

The primer mix had 60 Vbeta and 13 Jbeta primers. Method: immunoSEQ multiplex PCR; TCRdb's copy keeps in-frame clones and lacks some. The sample contains some 180,000 clones, around 78% of which appear only once. Material for sequencing was PBMCs. The source of this sequence is a young man in good health and CMV-seronegative.

This CDR3 is CASSLGQGNTIYF. CDR3 DNA sequence: TGTGCCAGCAGCTTGGGACAGGGTAACACCATATATTTT. The gene calls are TRBV7-2 and TRBJ1-3; 9 bases agree with TRBD1. The CDR3 contains 13 residues. The V gene end was trimmed by 3 bases and the J gene end by 7 bases; junction bases not matched to a gene: 1. The germline V gene has CDR1 SGHTA and CDR2 FQGNSA.